Below are 21 T cell receptor beta chains sequenced from a single sample in a study of shared clonotypes between healthy human individuals. Using immunoSEQ multiplex PCR, the repertoire was profiled, and TCRdb retains in-frame clones only, with some absent. The sample consists of 2,100,000 or so clones, approximately 94% of them appearing once. The source material was naive CD4+ T cells sorted from blood. As to subset: CD45RA+ positively selected. These receptors came from a man between 18 and 29 years old in good health.

The V and J genes are TRBV2 and TRBJ1-3; D call uncertain. Trimming removed 4 bases from V and 0 bases from J, with 10 bases in between. The length of the CDR3 is 15 residues. Germline V gene sequence: CDR1 SNHLY, CDR2 FYNNEI. CDR3 residues: CASSGVAISGNTIYF. The CDR3 nucleotides read TGTGCCAGCAGTGGGGTCGCCATCTCTGGAAACACCATATATTTT.

The sample holds one count of this clone. V usage is TRBV15 and J usage is TRBJ1-2, with D maybe TRBD1 (5 bases). Trimming removed 9 bases at V and 3 bases at J, with 14 bases between. Looked up from germline, CDR1 is LNHNV and CDR2 is YYDKDF (reference sequence). CDR3 size: 13 residues. The CDR3 sequence is CATRGGVDYGYTF. In nucleotides, the CDR3 is TGTGCCACGAGAGGAGGGGTCGACTATGGCTACACCTTC.

This chain uses TRBV5-6 with TRBJ2-3, with 12 bases fitting TRBD2. V lost 2 bases and J lost 4; bases outside the gene matches: 5. The CDR3 loop spans 16 amino acids. Germline CDR1 SGHDT, CDR2 YYEEEE. The CDR3 DNA follows: TGTGCCAGCAGCTTCCGACTAGCGGGAGCCCCAGATACGCAGTATTTT. Its translation is CASSFRLAGAPDTQYF. Combining the CDR3 with reference TRBV5-6 and TRBJ2-3 gives the whole variable domain DAGVTQSPTHLIKTRGQQVTLRCSPKSGHDTVSWYQQALGQGPQFIFQYYEEEERQRGNFPDRFSGHQFPNYSSELNVNALLLGDSALYLCASSFRLAGAPDTQYFGPGTRLTVL.

This rearrangement joins TRBV5-1 to TRBJ2-7; D unclear. The germline CDR1 and CDR2 sequences are SGHRS and YFSETQ. The length of the CDR3 is 15 residues. Trimming removed 0 bases at V and 2 bases at J, with 12 bases between. The CDR3 here is CASSLVGSSTYEQYF. CDR3 nucleotide sequence: TGCGCCAGCAGCTTGGTGGGCAGCTCGACCTACGAGCAGTACTTC.

This clone came up once. V is TRBV5-4 and J is TRBJ2-1; 14 bases line up with TRBD2. This CDR3 is built from 17 residues. Looked up from germline, CDR1 is SGHNT and CDR2 is YYREEE (reference sequence). V trimming: 4 bases; J trimming: 6 bases; junction bases outside the gene matches: 9. CDR3 protein: CASSPLGLAGVANEQFF. As DNA, the CDR3 is TGTGCCAGCAGCCCTTTGGGACTAGCGGGAGTAGCCAATGAGCAGTTCTTC.

The genes are TRBV30 and TRBJ2-6; unclear D gene. The V gene lost 1 base and the J gene lost 5 bases, with 6 bases spanning the gap. The CDR3 spans 13 residues. Per the germline V gene, CDR1 is GTSNPN and CDR2 is SVGIG (reference sequence). The CDR3 region is CAWSESRANVLTF. DNA of the CDR3: TGTGCCTGGAGTGAGAGCCGGGCCAACGTCCTGACTTTC.

As regards this clone: This sample includes further DNA sequences coding for the same CDR3. The V call is TRBV5-4, the J call TRBJ2-5; tentatively, D is TRBD2 (5 bases). Germline V CDR1 and CDR2: SGHNT, YYREEE (reference sequence). This CDR3 spans 14 amino acids. Trimming took 0 bases from V and 5 from J, leaving 11 bases between them. In nucleotides, the CDR3 is TGTGCCAGCAGCTTGGCCGGGGTCCAGGAGACCCAGTACTTC. This codes for CASSLAGVQETQYF.

As regards this clone: This CDR3 is also generated by other DNA sequences in the sample. The rearrangement joins TRBV7-8 to TRBJ1-5; weak D call: TRBD1 (6 bases). The germline V gene has CDR1 SGHVS and CDR2 FQNEAQ. The V and J ends lost 1 base and 1 base respectively, with 8 bases between them. The CDR3 runs to 15 residues. The CDR3 sequence: CASSLGRGSNQPQHF. The DNA of the CDR3 is TGTGCCAGCAGCTTAGGCAGGGGCAGCAATCAGCCCCAGCATTTT.

The chain has TRBV25-1 and TRBJ1-6, with a weak D call TRBD1 (6 bases). The CDR3 spans 15 residues. V was pared by 1 base and J by 10 bases, with 14 bases between. The V gene's germline CDR1 is MGHDK and CDR2 SYGVNS. Here the CDR3 reads CASSELDSPSSPLHF. CDR3 bases: TGTGCCAGCAGTGAATTGGACAGCCCTTCATCACCCCTCCACTTT.

The CDR3 region has the DNA TGCGCCAGCAGCCCACAAACTAGCGGGAGGGCCTACGAGCAGTACTTC. Protein: CASSPQTSGRAYEQYF. The rearrangement links TRBV4-1 to TRBJ2-7; 13 bases align to TRBD2. Trimming cost V 4 bases and J 2 bases; bases outside gene matches: 5. Germline values: CDR1 MGHRA, CDR2 YSYEKL. The CDR3 is 16 residues long.

The CDR3 loop reads CASSVILAGGDPYEQYF. CDR3 coding DNA: TGTGCCAGCAGCGTAATCCTAGCGGGAGGGGACCCATACGAGCAGTACTTC. The rearrangement links TRBV9 to TRBJ2-7; the match to TRBD2 covers 12 bases. Germline V gene lookup returns CDR1 SGDLS and CDR2 YYNGEE. CDR3 length equals 17 residues. Trimming removed 1 base from V and 4 bases from J; junction bases left unmatched: 9. The full variable domain, its missing parts supplied by reference TRBV9 and TRBJ2-7, is DSGVTQTPKHLITATGQRVTLRCSPRSGDLSVYWYQQSLDQGLQFLIQYYNGEERAKGNILERFSAQQFPDLHSELNLSSLELGDSALYFCASSVILAGGDPYEQYFGPGTRLTVT.

For this clone: Other DNA variants within this sample encode the same CDR3. The V call is TRBV2, the J call TRBJ2-1; TRBD2 aligns across 8 bases. Unmatched junction bases numbered 1, after V lost 6 bases and J lost 6 bases. Germline V CDR1 and CDR2: SNHLY, FYNNEI. The CDR3 has 12 amino acids. CDR3 protein: CASRLAGNEQFF. The CDR3 region has the DNA TGTGCCAGCAGGCTAGCGGGCAATGAGCAGTTCTTC. The complete variable domain, with remaining parts taken from reference TRBV2 and TRBJ2-1, reads EPEVTQTPSHQVTQMGQEVILRCVPISNHLYFYWYRQILGQKVEFLVSFYNNEISEKSEIFDDQFSVERPDGSNFTLKIRSTKLEDSAMYFCASRLAGNEQFFGPGTRLTVL.

This chain's CDR3 is CASITPGPDYEQYF. The CDR3 coding sequence is TGTGCCAGCATTACACCGGGACCGGACTACGAGCAGTACTTC. The chain couples TRBV6-6 to TRBJ2-7; D possibly uses TRBD1 or TRBD2 (5 bases each). V lost 7 bases and J lost 3, with 16 bases in between. Germline assignment: CDR1 MNHNY and CDR2 SVGAGI (reference sequence). This CDR3 comprises 14 residues.

The rearrangement uses TRBV5-1 and TRBJ2-1; 10 bases are shared with TRBD2. Germline trimming cut 6 bases from V and 9 bases from J; bases unmatched to any gene: 9. CDR1 is SGHRS, CDR2 YFSETQ, per germline. The CDR3 is 14 amino acids. The CDR3 nucleotides read TGCGCCAGCATGAGGGAGGGGACTAGCGCTGAGCAGTTCTTC. This translates into CASMREGTSAEQFF.

The rearrangement links TRBV5-1 to TRBJ2-1; 12 bases match TRBD2. The CDR3 runs to 15 residues. Trimming at V came to 4 bases and at J to 5 bases, leaving 4 bases not matched to a gene. The germline V gene has CDR1 SGHRS and CDR2 YFSETQ. The CDR3 DNA follows: TGCGCCAGCAGCCTCCGACTAGCGGGAGACAATGAGCAGTTCTTC. This encodes CASSLRLAGDNEQFF.

Regarding this clone: The sample carries other DNA sequences with the same CDR3. The CDR3 here is CASRDSNQPQHF. In nucleotides, the CDR3 is TGTGCCTCCCGGGATAGCAATCAGCCCCAGCATTTT. The rearrangement uses TRBV6-1 and TRBJ1-5, with D uncertain. The V end lost 11 bases, the J end lost 0 bases, and 8 bases lay between the germline ends. This CDR3 is 12 amino acids long. Germline lookup yields CDR1 MNHNS and CDR2 SASEGT.

The chain couples TRBV4-2 to TRBJ1-1, with no clear D. Germline V gives CDR1 LGHNA, CDR2 YNFKEQ. Trimming stripped 0 bases from V and 3 bases from J, with 8 bases between. The CDR3 sequence is 14 residues long. CDR3 nucleotides: TGTGCCAGCAGCCAAGAGGGAAGCCACACTGAAGCTTTCTTT. Amino acids: CASSQEGSHTEAFF.

This chain joins TRBV4-1 and TRBJ2-1, with 10 bases fitting TRBD2. The germline CDR1 and CDR2 sequences are MGHRA and YSYEKL. V was clipped by 1 base and J by 15 bases; unmatched bases: 9. This CDR3 region has 14 residues. CDR3 sequence: CASSQVGAGGPGFF. The CDR3 DNA follows: TGCGCCAGCAGCCAAGTGGGAGCGGGGGGGCCAGGGTTCTTC.

The chain joins TRBV4-2 to TRBJ2-1, with 7 bases matching TRBD2. Germline CDR1 LGHNA, CDR2 YNFKEQ. This CDR3 spans 17 amino acids. V was pared by 1 base and J by 1 base, with 7 bases of the junction left unmatched. CDR3 bases: TGTGCCAGCAGCCAAGGAACTGCGGGGGAGTCCTACAATGAGCAGTTCTTC. Translation: CASSQGTAGESYNEQFF.

Worth noting for this clone: Other DNA sequences in this sample translate to the same CDR3. CDR3 sequence (DNA): TGTGCCAGCAGCTTAAGTATGAACACTGAAGCTTTCTTT. Its translation: CASSLSMNTEAFF. This rearrangement joins TRBV5-4 to TRBJ1-1; D is unresolved. The CDR3 consists of 13 residues. The germline CDR1 and CDR2 sequences are SGHNT and YYREEE (reference sequence). V was shortened by 2 bases and J by 0 bases, with 5 bases between the two germline ends.

This rearrangement joins TRBV7-9 to TRBJ1-2; D is ambiguous. Germline-derived CDR1 and CDR2 are SEHNR and FQNEAQ (reference sequence). The CDR3 contains 12 residues. Trimming cost V 10 bases and J 2 bases, with 11 bases left between them. The CDR3 nucleotides read TGTGCCACTTCCCAAGGGAACTATGGCTACACCTTC. This translates into CATSQGNYGYTF. The full variable domain, completed using reference TRBV7-9 and TRBJ1-2, is DTGVSQNPRHKITKRGQNVTFRCDPISEHNRLYWYRQTLGQGPEFLTYFQNEAQLEKSRLLSDRFSAERPKGSFSTLEIQRTEQGDSAMYLCATSQGNYGYTFGSGTRLTVV.